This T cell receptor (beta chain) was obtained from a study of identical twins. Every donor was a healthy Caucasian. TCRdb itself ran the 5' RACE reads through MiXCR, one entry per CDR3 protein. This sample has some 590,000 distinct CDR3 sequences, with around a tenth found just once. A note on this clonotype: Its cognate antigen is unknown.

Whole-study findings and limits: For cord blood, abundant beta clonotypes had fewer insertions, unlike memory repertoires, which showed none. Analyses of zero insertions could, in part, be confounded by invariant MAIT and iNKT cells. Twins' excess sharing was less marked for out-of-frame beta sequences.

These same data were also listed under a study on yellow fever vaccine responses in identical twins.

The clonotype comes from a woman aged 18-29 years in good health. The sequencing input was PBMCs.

This CDR3 is CASSYLGGGTQYF. CDR3 coding DNA: TGTGCCAGCAGTTACCTCGGCGGGGGTACGCAGTATTTT. V and J are TRBV6-6 and TRBJ2-3; 7 bases line up with TRBD2. The trim removed 2 bases at V and 8 bases at J, leaving 4 bases unmatched. The germline V gene encodes CDR1 MNHNY and CDR2 SVGAGI (reference sequence). This CDR3 comprises 13 residues.